The source of this T cell receptor (beta chain) is a study of chemoradiotherapy in HPV16-positive cancers. Points on this clone: Its specificity is not known.

Libraries were prepared by immunoSEQ multiplex PCR; TCRdb keeps only in-frame clonotypes and omits some of them. The sample has about 2,800 clones; 65% to 80% are singletons. Overall study results and limits: Better recurrence-free survival went with HPV-responsive T-cell expansion in HPV16-positive patients. Candidate HPV-specific clones and E7-related TCR motifs grew in tumor during treatment. Functional assays defining HPV-specific T cells used only a couple of HPV16-positive patients.

CDR3 length equals 14 residues. Germline lookup yields CDR1 SGHRS and CDR2 YFSETQ. V was trimmed by 1 base and J by 1 base, leaving 8 bases between them. The sequenced sample was tumor tissue, obtained from a patient who underwent chemoradiotherapy. This rearrangement joins TRBV5-1 to TRBJ1-1; TRBD1 is a possible D gene (5 bases). The TCR was taken from a human donor with HPV-associated anogenital cancer. CDR3 in amino acids: CASSLQGRNTEAFF. CDR3 nucleotides: TGCGCCAGCAGCTTGCAGGGTCGGAACACTGAAGCTTTCTTT.